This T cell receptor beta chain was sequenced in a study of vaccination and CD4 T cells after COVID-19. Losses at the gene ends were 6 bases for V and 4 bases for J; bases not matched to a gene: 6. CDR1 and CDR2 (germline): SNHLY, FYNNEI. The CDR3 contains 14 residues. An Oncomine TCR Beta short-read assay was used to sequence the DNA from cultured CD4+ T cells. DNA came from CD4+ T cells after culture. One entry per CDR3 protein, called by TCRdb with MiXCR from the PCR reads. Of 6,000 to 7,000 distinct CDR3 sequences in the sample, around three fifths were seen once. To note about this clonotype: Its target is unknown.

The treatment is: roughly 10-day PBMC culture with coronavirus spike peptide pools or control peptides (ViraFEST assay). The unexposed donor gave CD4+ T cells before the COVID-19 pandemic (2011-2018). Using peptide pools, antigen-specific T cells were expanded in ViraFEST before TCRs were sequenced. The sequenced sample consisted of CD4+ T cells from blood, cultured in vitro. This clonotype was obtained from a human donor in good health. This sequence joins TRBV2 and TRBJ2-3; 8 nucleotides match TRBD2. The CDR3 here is CASSGTSGADTQYF. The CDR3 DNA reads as TGTGCCAGCAGCGGGACTAGTGGGGCAGATACGCAGTATTTT.